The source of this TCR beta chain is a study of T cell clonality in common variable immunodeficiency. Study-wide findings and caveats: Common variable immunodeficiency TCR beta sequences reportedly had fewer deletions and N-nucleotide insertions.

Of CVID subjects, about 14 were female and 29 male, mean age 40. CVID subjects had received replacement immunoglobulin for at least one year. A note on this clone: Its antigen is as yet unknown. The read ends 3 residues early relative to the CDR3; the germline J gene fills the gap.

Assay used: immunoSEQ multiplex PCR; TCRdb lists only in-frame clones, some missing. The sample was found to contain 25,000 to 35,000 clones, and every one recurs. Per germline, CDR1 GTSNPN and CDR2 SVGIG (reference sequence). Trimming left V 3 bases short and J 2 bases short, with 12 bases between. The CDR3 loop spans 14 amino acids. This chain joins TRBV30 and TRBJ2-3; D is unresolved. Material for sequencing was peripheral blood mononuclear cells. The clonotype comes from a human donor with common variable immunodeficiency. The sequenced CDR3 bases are TGTGCCTGGAGGCCAGGCGCTTACACAGATACG. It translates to CAWRPGAYTDT. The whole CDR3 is CAWRPGAYTDTQYF.